A selection of T cell receptor beta chains follows, all from one sample in a study of T-cell memory formation after mild COVID-19. MiXCR, run by TCRdb on the 5' RACE reads, gives a single entry per CDR3 protein. The repertoire has fewer than 650,000 distinct CDR3 sequences, less than 25% of them found once; the top ten carry approximately 8%. Material for sequencing was PBMCs or a T cell subset sorted from them (not recorded which). The receptors originated from an adult woman who had mild COVID-19 (a few samples of this study predate the infection). Cell type and time point are not known. The CDR3 runs from the conserved cysteine through the conserved F or W. Each record gives: V gene, J gene, clone size, D gene, CDR3 protein, CDR3 DNA. D genes are given only for firm matches. Only part of the rows carry a size: once, few, many, or a class if the clone is expanded.

TRBV12-3/TRBV12-4	TRBJ2-1	few	NA	CASSRSTINEQFF	TGTGCCAGCAGCCGTTCGACTATCAATGAGCAGTTCTTC
TRBV5-1	TRBJ2-3	NA	NA	CASSLDSNTDTQYF	TGCGCCAGCAGCTTGGATTCTAACACAGATACGCAGTATTTT
TRBV18	TRBJ2-7	NA	NA	CASSPMRGYEQYF	TGTGCCAGCTCACCAATGCGGGGCTACGAGCAGTACTTC
TRBV27	TRBJ2-7	few	TRBD2	CASSWGEGSYEQYF	TGTGCCAGCAGTTGGGGGGAGGGGTCCTACGAGCAGTACTTC
TRBV18	TRBJ1-5	NA	NA	CASSPEGGRNQPQHF	TGTGCCAGCTCACCTGAGGGGGGTAGGAATCAGCCCCAGCATTTT
TRBV4-1	TRBJ1-5	few	NA	CASSQVVQGKMQPQHF	TGCGCCAGCAGCCAAGTGGTCCAGGGTAAGATGCAGCCCCAGCATTTT
TRBV27	TRBJ2-3	NA	NA	CASSSTPGPRVDTQYF	TGTGCCAGCAGTTCTACCCCGGGCCCGAGGGTAGATACGCAGTATTTT
TRBV3-1	TRBJ2-5	few	TRBD1	CASSHLRTGGGETQYF	TGTGCCAGCAGCCACCTGAGGACAGGGGGAGGAGAGACCCAGTACTTC
TRBV12-3/TRBV12-4	TRBJ2-4	NA	TRBD2	CASSLGLLAVKNIQYF	TGTGCCAGCAGTTTAGGTCTTCTAGCGGTGAAAAACATTCAGTACTTC
TRBV20-1	TRBJ2-5	few	NA	CSAMPGETQYF	TGCAGTGCTATGCCGGGGGAGACCCAGTACTTC
TRBV6-5	TRBJ2-1	NA	TRBD2	CASSYRLAVYNEQFF	TGTGCCAGCAGTTACAGGCTAGCGGTTTACAATGAGCAGTTCTTC
TRBV27	TRBJ1-6	few	NA	CASSLSSARGRSPLHF	TGTGCCAGCAGTTTATCCTCGGCCAGGGGACGATCACCCCTCCACTTT
TRBV5-6	TRBJ2-7	few	NA	CASSLLSGRYEQYF	TGTGCCAGCAGCTTGCTGTCCGGCCGCTACGAGCAGTACTTC